This TCR beta chain was captured by sequencing in a study of blood T cell repertoires in COVID-19. The wider study: The United States, Italy and Spain were the sources of the acute and convalescent COVID-19 samples. Sample material is recorded as cDNA or gDNA derived from T cells, B-cell-depleted T cells, or PBMCs.

The length of the CDR3 is 13 residues. The germline V and J ends were trimmed by 8 bases and 3 bases, with 10 bases remaining between them. Per the original data handling: Nucleated cell counts were estimated from reference gene primer amplification. Assay: immunoSEQ multiplex PCR; the TCRdb copy retains only in-frame clones and omits some. V and J calls plus clone size are reproduced from that table; the DNA served to infer D and trimming. Found here are approximately 210,000 clones, roughly 89% of them singletons; the top ten hold about 2.2%. The sample holds many counts of this clone. This chain connects TRBV12-3 or TRBV12-4 to TRBJ2-2; D is perhaps TRBD2 (5 bases). The sequence was obtained from a man aged 30 to 45 who had recovered from COVID-19. Source material: peripheral blood. The CDR3 nucleotides read TGTGCCAGCGAGGGCTTATACACCGGGGAGCTGTTTTTT. Translation gives CASEGLYTGELFF.